This T cell receptor (beta chain) was recorded in a study of blood T cell repertoires in COVID-19. TCRdb keeps only in-frame clones here, not all; method: immunoSEQ multiplex PCR. The sample includes about 260,000 clones, around 86% seen only once; the top ten take over 7.5%. This sequence was found in a man in his forties or fifties who had recovered from COVID-19. Sequencing was performed on peripheral blood.

The CDR3 spells CASTPRAGATTGELFF. In DNA form, the CDR3 reads TGCGCCAGCACCCCGAGGGCAGGGGCCACCACCGGGGAGCTGTTTTTT. This rearrangement joins TRBV5-1 to TRBJ2-2; a weak D match, TRBD1 (6 bases). The CDR3 consists of 16 residues. V lost 6 bases, J lost 4 bases, and 19 bases lay in between. Germline lookup yields CDR1 SGHRS and CDR2 YFSETQ.